The clone carrying this TCR beta chain came up a few times. Its antigen is still unknown. The entry originates in a study of T-cell memory formation after mild COVID-19. Study at large: Clustering of TCRs was largely donor specific. Findings and caveats of the study: Memory from before infection featured some responding clones, which suggests cross-reactive memory joined.

One entry per CDR3 protein results from TCRdb running MiXCR on the 5' RACE reads. Found here are more than 400,000 distinct CDR3 sequences, 15% to 20% of them singletons; the top ten hold approximately 13%. This CDR3 is built from 15 residues. V lost 2 bases to trimming and J lost 3 bases; unmatched junction nucleotides: 5. CDR1 and CDR2 (germline): SGHRS, YFSETQ. The sequenced sample was PBMCs or a T cell subset sorted from them (not recorded which). The chain links TRBV5-1 to TRBJ1-2; TRBD1 agrees at 9 bases. The receptor comes from an adult woman who had mild COVID-19 (a few samples of this study predate the infection). Cell type and time point are not known. In DNA form, the CDR3 reads TGCGCCAGCAGCTTCGACAGGGGGGAAGACTATGGCTACACCTTC. Protein: CASSFDRGEDYGYTF.